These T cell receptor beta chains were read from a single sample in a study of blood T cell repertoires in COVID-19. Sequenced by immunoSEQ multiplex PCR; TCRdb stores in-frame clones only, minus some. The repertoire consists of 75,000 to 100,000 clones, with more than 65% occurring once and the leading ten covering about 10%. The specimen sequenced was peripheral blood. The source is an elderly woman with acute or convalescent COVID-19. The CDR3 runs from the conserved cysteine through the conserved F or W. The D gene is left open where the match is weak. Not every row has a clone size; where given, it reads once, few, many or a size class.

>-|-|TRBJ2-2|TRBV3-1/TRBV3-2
CASSRFTGNTGELFF
TGTGCCAGCAGCCGCTTTACAGGGAACACCGGGGAGCTGTTTTTT
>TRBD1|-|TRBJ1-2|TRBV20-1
CSASGDRDGYTF
TGCAGTGCTAGTGGGGACAGGGATGGCTACACCTTC
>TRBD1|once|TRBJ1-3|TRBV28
CASSLSAGQGQYGNTIYF
TGTGCCAGCAGTTTATCTGCGGGACAGGGTCAGTATGGAAACACCATATATTTT
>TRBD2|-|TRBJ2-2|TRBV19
CASRLAGGAGELFF
TGTGCCAGTAGACTAGCGGGGGGTGCCGGGGAGCTGTTTTTT
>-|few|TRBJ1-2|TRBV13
CASSLVGQRNYGYTF
TGTGCCAGCAGCTTAGTTGGGCAGCGGAACTATGGCTACACCTTC
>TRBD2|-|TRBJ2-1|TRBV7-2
CASSLALTSGGLNNEQFF
TGTGCCAGCAGCTTAGCCCTTACTAGCGGGGGACTGAACAATGAGCAGTTCTTC
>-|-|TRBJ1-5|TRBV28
CASTSSFTGRQPQHF
TGTGCCAGCACCTCCTCATTCACGGGGAGACAGCCCCAGCATTTT
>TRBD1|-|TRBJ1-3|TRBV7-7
CASSQGQARGNTIYF
TGTGCCAGCAGCCAAGGACAGGCAAGGGGAAACACCATATATTTT
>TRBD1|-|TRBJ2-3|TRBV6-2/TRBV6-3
CASSLRQGSDTQYF
TGTGCCAGCAGTCTCCGACAGGGATCAGATACGCAGTATTTT
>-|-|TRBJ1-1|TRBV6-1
CASSERGGEAFF
TGTGCCAGCAGTGAGCGGGGAGGGGAAGCTTTCTTT
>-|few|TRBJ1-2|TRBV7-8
CASSPLGSGYGYTF
TGTGCCAGCAGCCCCCTGGGTTCGGGTTATGGCTACACCTTC
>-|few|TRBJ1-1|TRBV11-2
CASSWTLNTEAFF
TGTGCCAGCAGCTGGACACTGAACACTGAAGCTTTCTTT
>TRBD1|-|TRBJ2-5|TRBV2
CASSRDRGDQETQYF
TGTGCCAGCAGTAGGGACAGGGGGGACCAAGAGACCCAGTACTTC
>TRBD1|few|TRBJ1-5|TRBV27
CASRDRGSQPQHF
TGTGCCAGCCGGGACAGAGGTAGTCAGCCCCAGCATTTT
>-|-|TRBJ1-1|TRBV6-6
CASSPRPRGRVEAFF
TGTGCCAGCAGTCCCCGGCCCAGGGGAAGGGTTGAAGCTTTCTTT
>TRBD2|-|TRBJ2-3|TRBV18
CASSMTSGGGTDTQYF
TGTGCCAGCTCGATGACTAGCGGGGGAGGCACAGATACGCAGTATTTT
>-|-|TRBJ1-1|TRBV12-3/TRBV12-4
CASRRYDTEAFF
TGTGCCAGCAGGCGGTACGACACTGAAGCTTTCTTT
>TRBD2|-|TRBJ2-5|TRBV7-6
CASSSTPQGGGGETQYF
TGTGCCAGCAGCTCAACCCCCCAGGGCGGGGGAGGGGAGACCCAGTACTTC
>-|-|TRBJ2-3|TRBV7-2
CASSLVGQGTDTQYF
TGTGCCAGCAGCTTAGTGGGGCAGGGGACAGATACGCAGTATTTT
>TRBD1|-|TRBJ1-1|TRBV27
CASSFTAGGTEAFF
TGTGCCAGCAGTTTCACCGCAGGGGGGACTGAAGCTTTCTTT
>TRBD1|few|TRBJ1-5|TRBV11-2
CASSLTGGVGQPQHF
TGTGCCAGCAGCTTAACAGGGGGAGTTGGTCAGCCCCAGCATTTT
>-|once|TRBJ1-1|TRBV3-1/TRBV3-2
CASSRAWGLTEAFF
TGTGCCAGCAGCCGCGCGTGGGGGCTCACTGAAGCTTTCTTT
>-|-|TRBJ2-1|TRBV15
CATSRDLGVDNEQFF
TGTGCCACCAGCAGAGATCTAGGAGTGGACAATGAGCAGTTCTTC
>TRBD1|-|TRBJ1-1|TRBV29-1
CSVESQGVTEAFF
TGCAGCGTTGAAAGTCAGGGGGTAACTGAAGCTTTCTTT
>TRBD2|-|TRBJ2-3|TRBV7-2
CASSTGTSRTDTQYF
TGTGCCAGCAGCACTGGGACTAGCCGCACAGATACGCAGTATTTT
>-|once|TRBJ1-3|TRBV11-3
CASSFGLGNTIYF
TGTGCCAGCAGCTTCGGTCTGGGAAACACCATATATTTT
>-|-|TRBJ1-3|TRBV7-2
CASSPGGRAGSGNTIYF
TGTGCCAGCAGCCCCGGTGGCAGGGCAGGGTCTGGAAACACCATATATTTT
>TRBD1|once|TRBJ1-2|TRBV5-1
CASSLYPGTGLYGYTF
TGCGCCAGCAGCTTGTACCCCGGGACAGGGCTCTATGGCTACACCTTC
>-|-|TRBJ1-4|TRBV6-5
CASKTGQTTNEKLFF
TGTGCCAGTAAAACGGGACAAACAACTAATGAAAAACTGTTTTTT
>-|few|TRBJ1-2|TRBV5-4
CASSLELRLNYGYTF
TGTGCCAGCAGCTTGGAATTAAGACTCAACTATGGCTACACCTTC
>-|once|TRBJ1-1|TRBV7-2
CASSLPARSPAFF
TGTGCCAGCAGCCTTCCTGCTCGGAGCCCAGCTTTCTTT
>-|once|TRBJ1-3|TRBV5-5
CASSLVQGTGNTIYF
TGTGCCAGCAGCTTGGTGCAGGGAACTGGAAACACCATATATTTT
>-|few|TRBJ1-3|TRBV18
CASSPNRQGSGNTIYF
TGTGCCAGCTCACCTAACCGCCAGGGGTCTGGAAACACCATATATTTT
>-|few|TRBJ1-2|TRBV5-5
CASTLPGRGGGGYTF
TGTGCCAGCACCTTACCGGGACGCGGGGGAGGTGGCTACACCTTC
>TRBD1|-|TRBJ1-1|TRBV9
CASSDKQGLNTEAFF
TGTGCCAGCAGCGATAAACAGGGGCTGAACACTGAAGCTTTCTTT
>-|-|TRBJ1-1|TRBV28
CASSNPTVNTEAFF
TGTGCCAGCAGCAACCCCACAGTGAACACTGAAGCTTTCTTT
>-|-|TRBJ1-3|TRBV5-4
CASSLSKGSDTIYF
TGTGCCAGCAGCTTATCGAAGGGGTCGGACACCATATATTTT
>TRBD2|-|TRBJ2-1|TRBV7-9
CASSLARVGTNYNEQFF
TGTGCCAGCAGCTTAGCGCGGGTTGGGACTAACTACAATGAGCAGTTCTTC
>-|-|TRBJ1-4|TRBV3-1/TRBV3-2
CASSLTQGSNEKLFF
TGTGCCAGCAGCCTCACCCAGGGGTCTAATGAAAAACTGTTTTTT
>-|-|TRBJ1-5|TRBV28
CASSLAGAGEPQHF
TGTGCCAGCAGTTTAGCAGGGGCCGGCGAGCCCCAGCATTTT
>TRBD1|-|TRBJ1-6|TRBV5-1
CASSLGQGDSPLHF
TGCGCCAGCAGCTTGGGACAGGGAGATTCACCCCTCCACTTT
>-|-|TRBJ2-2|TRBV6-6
CASLRRTQVAGELFF
TGTGCCAGTCTACGGAGGACTCAAGTGGCCGGGGAGCTGTTTTTT
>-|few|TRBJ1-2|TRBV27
CASSLSGGNYGYTF
TGTGCCAGCAGTTTATCGGGGGGTAACTATGGCTACACCTTC
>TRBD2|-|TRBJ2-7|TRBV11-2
CASSSRPSGGSPYEQYF
TGTGCCAGCAGCTCAAGACCTAGCGGGGGGAGCCCCTACGAGCAGTACTTC
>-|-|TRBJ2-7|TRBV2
CASSGGYEQYF
TGTGCCAGCAGTGGAGGTTACGAGCAGTACTTC
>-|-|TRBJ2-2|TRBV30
CAWSVGGTGELFF
TGTGCCTGGAGTGTAGGAGGGACCGGGGAGCTGTTTTTT
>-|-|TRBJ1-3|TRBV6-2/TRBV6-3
CASSYSGNSGNTIYF
TGTGCCAGCAGTTACTCTGGCAACTCTGGAAACACCATATATTTT
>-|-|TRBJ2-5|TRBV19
CASSILQGGGETQYF
TGTGCCAGTAGTATTTTACAGGGTGGCGGAGAGACCCAGTACTTC
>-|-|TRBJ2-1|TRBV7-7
CASSRDIYNEQFF
TGTGCCAGCAGCCGGGACATCTACAATGAGCAGTTCTTC
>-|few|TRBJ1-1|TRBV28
CASSFLTAGGEAFF
TGTGCCAGCAGTTTTCTTACGGCAGGTGGTGAAGCTTTCTTT
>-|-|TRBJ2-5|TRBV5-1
CASSSSIVRETQYF
TGCGCCAGCAGCTCTAGTATTGTTCGAGAGACCCAGTACTTC
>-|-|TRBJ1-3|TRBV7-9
CASRGGDLSGNTIYF
TGTGCCAGCAGAGGAGGGGACCTCTCTGGAAACACCATATATTTT
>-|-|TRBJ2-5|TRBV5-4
CASSPAGGAETQYF
TGTGCCAGCAGCCCGGCTGGGGGGGCGGAGACCCAGTACTTC